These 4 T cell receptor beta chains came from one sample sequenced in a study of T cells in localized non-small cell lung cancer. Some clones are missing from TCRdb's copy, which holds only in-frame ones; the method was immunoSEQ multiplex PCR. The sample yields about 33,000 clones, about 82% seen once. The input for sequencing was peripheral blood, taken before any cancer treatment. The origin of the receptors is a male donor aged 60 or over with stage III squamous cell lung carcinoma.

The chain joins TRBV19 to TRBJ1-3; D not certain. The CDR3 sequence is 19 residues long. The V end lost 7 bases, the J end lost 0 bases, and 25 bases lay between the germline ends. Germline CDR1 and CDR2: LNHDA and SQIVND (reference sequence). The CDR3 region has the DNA TGTGCCAGTAATCGGGATGCGATGGGCAGCTACATCTCTGGAAACACCATATATTTT. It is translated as CASNRDAMGSYISGNTIYF. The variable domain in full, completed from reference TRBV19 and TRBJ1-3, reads DGGITQSPKYLFRKEGQNVTLSCEQNLNHDAMYWYRQDPGQGLRLIYYSQIVNDFQKGDIAEGYSVSREKKESFPLTVTSAQKNPTAFYLCASNRDAMGSYISGNTIYFGEGSWLTVV.

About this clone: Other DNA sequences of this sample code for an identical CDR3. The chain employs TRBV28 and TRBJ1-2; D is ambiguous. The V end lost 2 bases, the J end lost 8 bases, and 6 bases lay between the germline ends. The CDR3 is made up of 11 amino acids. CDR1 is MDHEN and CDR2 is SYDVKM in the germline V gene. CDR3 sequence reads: CASSLDGGYTF. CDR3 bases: TGTGCCAGCAGTTTAGATGGGGGCTACACCTTC.

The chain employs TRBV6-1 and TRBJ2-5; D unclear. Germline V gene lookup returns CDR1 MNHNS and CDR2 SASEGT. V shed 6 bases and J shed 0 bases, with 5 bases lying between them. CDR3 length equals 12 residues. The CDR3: CASRKYQETQYF. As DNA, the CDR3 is TGTGCCAGCAGGAAGTACCAAGAGACCCAGTACTTC.

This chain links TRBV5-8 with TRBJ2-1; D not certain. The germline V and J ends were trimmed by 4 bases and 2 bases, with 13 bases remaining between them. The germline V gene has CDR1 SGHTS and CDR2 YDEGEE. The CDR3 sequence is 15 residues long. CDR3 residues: CASSLNGVTYNEQFF. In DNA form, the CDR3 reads TGTGCCAGCAGCCTAAATGGGGTAACCTACAATGAGCAGTTCTTC.